This TCR beta chain appears in the sequencing data of a study of OX40 agonist ivuxolimab in advanced cancers. Here immunoSEQ multiplex PCR was the method, and the copy in TCRdb shows in-frame clones only, minus some. The sample shows tens of thousands of clones, around nine tenths of them seen only once. V lost 5 bases, J lost 4 bases, and 10 bases stayed unmatched. Per germline, CDR1 LNHDA and CDR2 SQIVND (reference sequence). The CDR3 has 16 amino acids. The receptor comes from an adult with an advanced solid tumor such as melanoma, head and neck, liver or kidney cancer. The source was CD4+ or CD8+ T cells sorted from blood, collected in a trial of the OX40 agonist ivuxolimab. The chain combines TRBV19 with TRBJ2-3; TRBD2 aligns across 9 bases. The CDR3: CASSPQAGGGSDTQYF. The DNA for the CDR3 is TGTGCCAGTAGTCCACAAGCGGGAGGAGGGTCAGATACGCAGTATTTT.